This T cell receptor beta chain was documented in a study of blood T cell repertoires in COVID-19. Turning to the study itself: Samples came from the United States, Italy and Spain, spanning acute and convalescent COVID-19.

The table came from immunoSEQ multiplex PCR; TCRdb's copy has only in-frame clones and leaves some out. The table has roughly 87,000 clones, over 80% seen once. This CDR3 region has 14 residues. Trimming pared 6 bases from V and 5 bases from J, leaving 14 bases between. From germline, CDR1 is SNHLY and CDR2 FYNNEI. This receptor was taken from a woman in her 70s with acute or convalescent COVID-19. V usage is TRBV2 and J usage is TRBJ2-1; D might be TRBD1 (6 bases). Sequencing input: peripheral blood. The CDR3 sequence is CASRRTESHNEQFF. The CDR3 bases are TGTGCCAGCAGACGGACAGAAAGTCACAATGAGCAGTTCTTC.